This TCR beta chain was recorded in a study of T cell changes during pregnancy in multiple sclerosis. The table lists this clone with a few counts. TCRdb's copy holds only in-frame clones and misses some; the assay was immunoSEQ multiplex PCR. The table records some 80,000 clones, about 94% of them present only once. This TCR came from a female donor with multiple sclerosis, enrolled in a pregnancy study. The sample consisted of peripheral blood, taken in the third trimester of pregnancy.

CDR3 protein: CASSYSSGGANEQFF. The CDR3 bases are TGTGCCAGCAGTTACTCTAGCGGGGGGGCCAATGAGCAGTTCTTC. The chain combines TRBV6-5 with TRBJ2-1; 11 nucleotides match TRBD2. Germline V gene lookup returns CDR1 MNHEY and CDR2 SVGAGI. The CDR3 is made up of 15 amino acids. V dropped 0 bases and J dropped 6; count of bases not matched to a gene: 1.